This T cell receptor (beta chain) is from a study of blood T cell repertoires in COVID-19. Study-wide context: The samples span acute and convalescent COVID-19 from the United States, Italy and Spain.

The CDR3 sequence is 16 residues long. V gave up 5 bases and J gave up 6 bases; unmatched junction bases: 11. The germline V gene encodes CDR1 LNHDA and CDR2 SQIVND (reference sequence). Here immunoSEQ multiplex PCR was the method, and the copy in TCRdb shows in-frame clones only, minus some. Here the sample spans 200,000 to 250,000 clones, around 81% being singletons. The sequence was collected from a woman aged 70-85 years with acute or convalescent COVID-19. What was sequenced was peripheral blood. The genes are TRBV19 and TRBJ2-2, with 8 positions matching TRBD1. Here the CDR3 reads CASSSRAGGASGELFF. The CDR3 DNA follows: TGTGCCAGTAGTTCCCGGGCAGGGGGCGCTTCCGGGGAGCTGTTTTTT.